The 25 T cell receptor beta chains presented below share a single source sample, sequenced in a study of T cells in Graves' hyperthyroidism and ophthalmopathy. RNA transcripts yielded amplified TCR beta CDR3 regions. During a first-round RT-PCR of the TCR CDR3, the HTBI primer set was used. TCRdb analysed the multiplex PCR reads with MiXCR anew, one entry per CDR3 protein. The sample lists around 660,000 distinct CDR3 sequences; less than 45% were seen once. The sample comprised peripheral blood or thyroid tissue (not recorded which). The receptors originated from an adult man with Graves' disease, either hyperthyroidism or ophthalmopathy (not recorded which).

This chain uses TRBV19 with TRBJ1-2; 8 bases match TRBD1. Germline V lookup: CDR1 LNHDA, CDR2 SQIVND (reference sequence). This CDR3 contains 14 residues. The V and J ends lost 7 bases and 4 bases, in that order; junction bases with no gene match: 8. DNA for the CDR3: TGTGCCAGTACCCCAGGGGGCGGAGGCTATGGCTACACCTTC. This codes for CASTPGGGGYGYTF.

The chain couples TRBV10-3 to TRBJ1-2; 7 nucleotides match TRBD1. This CDR3 has 16 amino acids. Germline V gives CDR1 ENHRY, CDR2 SYGVKD. With V trimmed by 3 bases and J by 0 bases, 7 bases remained unmatched. CDR3 nucleotides: TGTGCCATCAGTGACCCCGGGACAGACACTAACTATGGCTACACCTTC. It encodes CAISDPGTDTNYGYTF.

CDR3 in DNA: TGCAGCGTTCCGGAGGCGGGGGTCAATTCACCCCTCCACTTT. This gives the protein CSVPEAGVNSPLHF. The rearrangement links TRBV29-1 to TRBJ1-6; TRBD1 is a possible D gene (5 bases). The V end lost 5 bases, the J end lost 7 bases, and 15 bases lay between the germline ends. CDR3 length: 14 residues. The V gene's germline CDR1 is SQVTM and CDR2 ANQGSEA.

The rearrangement joins TRBV29-1 to TRBJ2-4, with 8 nucleotides matching TRBD2. V trimming: 2 bases; J trimming: 6 bases; junction bases outside the gene matches: 6. CDR3 length: 14 residues. The germline gives CDR1 SQVTM, CDR2 ANQGSEA. This chain's CDR3 is CSVEQRGGSNIQYF. The CDR3, as DNA: TGCAGCGTTGAACAACGGGGGGGTTCAAACATTCAGTACTTC.

This clonotype was detected only a few times. The genes are TRBV19 and TRBJ1-1; the D is unclear. Trimming took off 3 bases at V and 2 bases at J, with 7 bases between the two ends. Germline V lookup: CDR1 LNHDA, CDR2 SQIVND (reference sequence). The CDR3 contains 13 residues. The CDR3 DNA is TGTGCCAGTAGTATCCGTCTAAACACTGAAGCTTTCTTT. Protein sequence: CASSIRLNTEAFF.

This clonotype was counted ten times or more. The chain couples TRBV7-2 to TRBJ1-6; D perhaps matches TRBD1 (5 bases). Germline-derived CDR1 and CDR2 are SGHTA and FQGNSA. Trimming took off 5 bases at V and 16 bases at J, with 12 bases between the two ends. This CDR3 has 11 residues. For the CDR3, the DNA is TGTGCCAGCAGCCAAAGGGGATATCTCCACTTT. It translates to CASSQRGYLHF. Based on the CDR3 plus reference TRBV7-2 and TRBJ1-6, the full variable domain is GAGVSQSPSNKVTEKGKDVELRCDPISGHTALYWYRQSLGQGLEFLIYFQGNSAPDKSGLPSDRFSAERTGGSVSTLTIQRTQQEDSAVYLCASSQRGYLHFGNGTRLTVT.

This clonotype was picked up a small number of times. This sequence joins TRBV20-1 and TRBJ1-4, with D possibly TRBD1 on 6 matching bases. V lost 0 bases and J lost 7, with 12 bases in between. The CDR3 has 14 amino acids. Germline V lookup: CDR1 DFQATT, CDR2 SNEGSKA (reference sequence). Here the CDR3 reads CSARDGDTAEKLFF. The CDR3 bases are TGCAGTGCTAGAGATGGGGACACGGCTGAAAAACTGTTTTTT.

This clonotype was seen a single time. The J gene is TRBJ1-2, the V gene TRBV29-1, with D possibly being TRBD1 (6 bases). Trimming stripped 8 bases from V and 0 bases from J, with 16 bases between. Germline V gives CDR1 SQVTM, CDR2 ANQGSEA. CDR3 length: 14 amino acids. The CDR3 protein is CSSTGQTANYGYTF. The DNA of the CDR3 is TGCAGCAGTACTGGACAGACCGCTAACTATGGCTACACCTTC.

The chain is built from TRBV15 and TRBJ2-5, with TRBD2 as a possible D gene (6 bases). This CDR3 has 15 residues. The V gene's germline CDR1 is LNHNV and CDR2 YYDKDF (reference sequence). V lost 3 bases and J 0 bases, leaving 11 bases between the germline ends. CDR3 in amino acids: CATSRTRRDQETQYF. Here the CDR3 DNA reads TGTGCCACCAGCAGGACTAGGCGGGACCAAGAGACCCAGTACTTC.

The chain recombines TRBV7-9 with TRBJ1-2, with D unclear. V was pared by 4 bases and J by 7 bases, with 22 bases between. CDR1 SEHNR and CDR2 FQNEAQ come from the germline V gene (reference sequence). This CDR3 has 16 residues. CDR3 loop: CASSSASSQTLSGYTF. CDR3 nucleotide sequence: TGTGCCAGCAGCTCAGCGTCCAGCCAAACCCTATCTGGCTACACCTTC.

As to this clonotype: An end of the junction differs from the germline gene, which may be a read error. The chain employs TRBV7-9 and TRBJ2-7, with 9 bases fitting TRBD1. Germline V gives CDR1 SEHNR, CDR2 FQNEAQ (reference sequence). The CDR3 totals 15 residues. The CDR3 region is CASSLTGQGSHEQYF. The CDR3 nucleotides read TGTGCCAGCAGCTTAACGGGACAGGGCTCCCACGAGCAGTACTTC.

The rearrangement uses TRBV20-1 and TRBJ1-3; 7 bases match TRBD1. Germline V gene lookup returns CDR1 DFQATT and CDR2 SNEGSKA (reference sequence). Trimming cost V 6 bases and J 8 bases; bases outside gene matches: 7. This CDR3 contains 12 residues. The DNA of the CDR3 is TGCAGTGCCCCGGGACAGCGACACACCATATATTTT. Its protein product is CSAPGQRHTIYF.

This clonotype was observed a handful of times. The gene calls are TRBV6-1 and TRBJ2-2; D possibly corresponds to TRBD1 (6 bases). With 7 bases removed from V and 5 bases from J, the gap between germline ends came to 17 bases. The germline gives CDR1 MNHNS, CDR2 SASEGT. The CDR3 consists of 15 residues. The CDR3: CASIAFTGYTGELFF. CDR3 coding DNA: TGTGCCAGCATCGCTTTCACAGGGTATACCGGGGAGCTGTTTTTT.

The rearrangement joins TRBV29-1 to TRBJ2-5; 7 bases match TRBD2. V shed 3 bases and J 5 bases; nucleotides not matched to a gene: 6. The CDR3 extends over 13 amino acids. CDR1 and CDR2 (germline): SQVTM, ANQGSEA. CDR3 in amino acids: CSVEWEGWETQYF. In DNA, the CDR3 is TGCAGCGTTGAGTGGGAGGGGTGGGAGACCCAGTACTTC.

The J gene is TRBJ1-5, the V gene TRBV10-3; 8 nucleotides align to TRBD1. Germline V gives CDR1 ENHRY, CDR2 SYGVKD. The CDR3 runs to 13 residues. With 10 bases clipped from V and 13 bases from J, the junction kept 15 bases outside the gene matches. CDR3 nucleotides: TGTGCCACAAGAGACCATCAGGGGGCCTCACAGCATTTT. Translation gives CATRDHQGASQHF.

The rearrangement uses TRBV12-3 or TRBV12-4 and TRBJ1-1, with D possibly TRBD1 on 6 matching bases. V lost 5 bases to trimming and J lost 7 bases, with 17 bases between them. The length of the CDR3 is 14 residues. The CDR3 nucleotides read TGTGCCAGCAGTAATACGGACAGAAGATATGAAGCTTTCTTT. This codes for CASSNTDRRYEAFF.

This clonotype has ten or more counts. The gene calls are TRBV7-9 and TRBJ1-1; 9 bases agree with TRBD1. The germline V gene has CDR1 SEHNR and CDR2 FQNEAQ (reference sequence). Germline trimming cut 1 base from V and 5 bases from J; bases unmatched to any gene: 5. This CDR3 region has 15 residues. This CDR3 is CASSLEGTGRTEAFF. DNA of the CDR3: TGTGCCAGCAGCTTAGAAGGGACAGGGAGGACTGAAGCTTTCTTT.

This clonotype was seen ten or more times. The V gene is TRBV20-1, the J gene TRBJ1-2; D uncertain. Germline V gene lookup returns CDR1 DFQATT and CDR2 SNEGSKA (reference sequence). V was clipped by 6 bases and J by 4 bases, with 12 bases between them. CDR3 size: 12 residues. The CDR3 region is CSARHRSYGYTF. The CDR3 coding sequence is TGCAGTGCACGGCATAGATCCTATGGCTACACCTTC.

This clonotype was recorded at least ten times. The chain joins TRBV24-1 to TRBJ1-2; D gene uncertain. This CDR3 has 11 amino acids. CDR1 and CDR2 from the germline V gene are KGHDR and SFDVKD. V was trimmed by 5 bases and J by 8 bases, leaving 8 bases between them. For the CDR3, the DNA is TGTGCCACCAGTGTCATACACGGCTACACCTTC. Its translation: CATSVIHGYTF.

V usage is TRBV5-1 and J usage is TRBJ2-5; 8 bases are a match to TRBD1. Germline trimming cut 5 bases from V and 9 bases from J; bases unmatched to any gene: 3. The CDR3 runs 11 residues. Germline loops: CDR1 SGHRS, CDR2 YFSETQ. The CDR3 nucleotides are TGCGCCAGCAGTCCGGACAGGGCCCAGTACTTC. Translated: CASSPDRAQYF. The full variable domain, completed using reference TRBV5-1 and TRBJ2-5, is KAGVTQTPRYLIKTRGQQVTLSCSPISGHRSVSWYQQTPGQGLQFLFEYFSETQRNKGNFPGRFSGRQFSNSRSEMNVSTLELGDSALYLCASSPDRAQYFGPGTRLLVL.

This chain links TRBV25-1 with TRBJ1-1; D ambiguous. The V end lost 1 base, the J end lost 6 bases, and 12 bases lay between the germline ends. The CDR3 totals 14 residues. Germline values: CDR1 MGHDK, CDR2 SYGVNS. DNA of the CDR3: TGTGCCAGCAGTGAATCCCCCCGGGGTGCTGAAGCTTTCTTT. This codes for CASSESPRGAEAFF.

This clonotype has at least ten counts. The V call is TRBV19, the J call TRBJ1-6; no clear D. The CDR3 sequence is 14 residues long. CDR1 is LNHDA and CDR2 is SQIVND in the germline V gene (reference sequence). Trimming cost V 3 bases and J 4 bases, with 7 bases left between them. The CDR3 DNA reads as TGTGCCAGTAGTATCGCAGCTTATAATTCACCCCTCCACTTT. This gives the protein CASSIAAYNSPLHF.

This clonotype was seen only once. This chain uses TRBV13 with TRBJ2-7; tentatively, D is TRBD1 (7 bases). The CDR3 runs 15 residues. Trimming removed 3 bases from V and 2 bases from J, with 14 bases in between. Germline values: CDR1 PRHDT, CDR2 FYEKMQ (reference sequence). The CDR3 region has the DNA TGTGCCAGCAGCTTGGGGGGACAGCTACCCTACGAGCAGTACTTC. It specifies CASSLGGQLPYEQYF.

The chain joins TRBV6-5 to TRBJ1-3; unclear D gene. Trimming pared 5 bases from V and 1 base from J, leaving 12 bases between. The CDR3 runs to 15 residues. Germline CDR1 reads MNHEY; CDR2 reads SVGAGI. This chain's CDR3 is CASSDGAGSGNTIYF. CDR3 coding DNA: TGTGCCAGCAGTGATGGAGCGGGATCTGGAAACACCATATATTTT.

The chain couples TRBV5-1 to TRBJ2-5; 10 positions agree with TRBD2. V lost 4 bases and J lost 0; bases outside the gene matches: 6. Germline values: CDR1 SGHRS, CDR2 YFSETQ. The CDR3 has 16 amino acids. In nucleotides, the CDR3 is TGCGCCAGCAGCGGCACTAGCGGGACGAACCAAGAGACCCAGTACTTC. It specifies CASSGTSGTNQETQYF.